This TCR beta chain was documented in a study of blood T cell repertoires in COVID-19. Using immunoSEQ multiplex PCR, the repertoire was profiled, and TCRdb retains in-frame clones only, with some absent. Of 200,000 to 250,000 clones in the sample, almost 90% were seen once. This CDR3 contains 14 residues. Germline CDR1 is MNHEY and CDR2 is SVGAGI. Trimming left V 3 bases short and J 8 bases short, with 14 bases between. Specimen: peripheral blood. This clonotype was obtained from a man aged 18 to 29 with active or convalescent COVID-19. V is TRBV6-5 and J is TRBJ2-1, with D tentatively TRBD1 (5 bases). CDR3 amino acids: CASSYHFRVDEQFF. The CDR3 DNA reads TGTGCCAGCAGTTATCATTTCAGGGTGGATGAGCAGTTCTTC.